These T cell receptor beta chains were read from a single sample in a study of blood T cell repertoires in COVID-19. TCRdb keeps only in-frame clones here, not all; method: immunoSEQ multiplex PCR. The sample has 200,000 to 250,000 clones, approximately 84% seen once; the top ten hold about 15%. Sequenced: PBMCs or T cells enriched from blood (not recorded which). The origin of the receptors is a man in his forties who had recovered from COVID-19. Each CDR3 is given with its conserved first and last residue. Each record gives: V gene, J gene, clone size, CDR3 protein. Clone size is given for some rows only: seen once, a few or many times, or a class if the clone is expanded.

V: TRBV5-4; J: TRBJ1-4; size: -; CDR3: CASSGGGATNEKLFF
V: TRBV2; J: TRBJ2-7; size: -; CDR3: CASSAGQGSLSYEQYF
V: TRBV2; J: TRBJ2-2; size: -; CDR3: CASRVTSGTGELFF
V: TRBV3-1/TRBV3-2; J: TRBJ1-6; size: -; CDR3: CASKLTLNSPLHF
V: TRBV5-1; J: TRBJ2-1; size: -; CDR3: CASSRRDTTYNEQFF
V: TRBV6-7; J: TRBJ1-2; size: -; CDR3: CASSYHEGQRRYTF
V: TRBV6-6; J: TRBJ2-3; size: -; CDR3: CASSSGTIFADTQYF
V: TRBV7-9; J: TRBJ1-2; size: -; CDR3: CASSYAAASGGYTF
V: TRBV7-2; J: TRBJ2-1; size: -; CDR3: CATIDRRGGNEQFF
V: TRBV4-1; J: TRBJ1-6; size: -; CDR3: CASSSAPGREKNSPLHF
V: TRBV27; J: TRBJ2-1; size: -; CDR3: CASRPRTSGNYNEQFF
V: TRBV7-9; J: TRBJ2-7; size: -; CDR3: CASSLQGDEQYF
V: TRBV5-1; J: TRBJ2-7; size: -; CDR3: CASSSTGESYEQYF
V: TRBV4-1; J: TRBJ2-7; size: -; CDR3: CASSQGARTGGVYEQYF
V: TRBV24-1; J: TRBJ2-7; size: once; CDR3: CATSATPGQGGHEQYF
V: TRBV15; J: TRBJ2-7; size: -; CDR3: CATSYSSGYEQYF
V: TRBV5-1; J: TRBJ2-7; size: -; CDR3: CASSFGLSSYEQYF
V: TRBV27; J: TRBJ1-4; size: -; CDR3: CASSLTGQGTNEKLFF
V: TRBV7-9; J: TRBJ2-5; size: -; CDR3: CASSLVGGRETQYF
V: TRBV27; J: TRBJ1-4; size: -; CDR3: CASSFRGGLNEKLFF
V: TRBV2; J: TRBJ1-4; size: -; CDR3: CASNAGQTNEKLFF
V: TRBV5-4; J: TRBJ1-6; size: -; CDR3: CASSFLQAIDNSPLHF
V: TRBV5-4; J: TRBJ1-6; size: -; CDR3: CASSLEWGDSPLHF
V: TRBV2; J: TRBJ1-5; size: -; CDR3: CASSEWDTPVKPQHF
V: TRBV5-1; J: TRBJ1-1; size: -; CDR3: CASSFTGGEGEAFF
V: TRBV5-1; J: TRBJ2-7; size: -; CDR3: CASSSEGPYEQYF
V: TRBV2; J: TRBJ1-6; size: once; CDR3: CASRLADNSPLHF
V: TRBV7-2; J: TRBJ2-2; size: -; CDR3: CASSRRPGTNPGELFF
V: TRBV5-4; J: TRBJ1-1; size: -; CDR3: CASSSQGQLNTEAFF
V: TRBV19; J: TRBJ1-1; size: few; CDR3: CASSILLTGNTEAFF
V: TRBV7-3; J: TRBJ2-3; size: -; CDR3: CASSRQGRGTQYF
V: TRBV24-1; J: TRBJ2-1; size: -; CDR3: CATSVSGTAYNEQFF
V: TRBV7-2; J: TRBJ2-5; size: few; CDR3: CASSLIGGGAETQYF
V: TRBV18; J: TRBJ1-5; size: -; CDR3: CASSPTTGGVRNQPQHF
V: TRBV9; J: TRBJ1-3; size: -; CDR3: CASSAQTGAGNTIYF
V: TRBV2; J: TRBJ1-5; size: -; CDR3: CASSPDGQGNQPQHF
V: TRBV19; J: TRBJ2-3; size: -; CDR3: CASSMIVETDTQYF
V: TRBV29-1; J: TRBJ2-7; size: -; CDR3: CSVDDTGTGSSYEQYF
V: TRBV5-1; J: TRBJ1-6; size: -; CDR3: CASSSQGEDSPLHF
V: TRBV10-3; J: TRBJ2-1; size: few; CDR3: CAISDPTGGSAYNEQFF
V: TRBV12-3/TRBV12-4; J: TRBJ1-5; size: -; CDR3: CASSYNSNQPQHF
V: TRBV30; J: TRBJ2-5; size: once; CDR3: CAWGGSEETQYF
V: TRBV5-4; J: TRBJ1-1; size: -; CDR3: CASSHAVGRRAAEAFF
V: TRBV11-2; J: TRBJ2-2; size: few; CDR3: CASSLTSGGLNTGELFF
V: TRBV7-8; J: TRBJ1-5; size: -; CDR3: CASSSSTGFRQPQHF
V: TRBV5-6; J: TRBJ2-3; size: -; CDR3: CASSRSLAVSSTDTQYF
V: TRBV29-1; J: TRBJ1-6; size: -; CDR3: CSVRQGNNSPLHF
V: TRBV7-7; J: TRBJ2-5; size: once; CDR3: CASTLGTGQETQYF
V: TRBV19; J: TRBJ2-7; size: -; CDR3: CASSPGLAGVYEQYF